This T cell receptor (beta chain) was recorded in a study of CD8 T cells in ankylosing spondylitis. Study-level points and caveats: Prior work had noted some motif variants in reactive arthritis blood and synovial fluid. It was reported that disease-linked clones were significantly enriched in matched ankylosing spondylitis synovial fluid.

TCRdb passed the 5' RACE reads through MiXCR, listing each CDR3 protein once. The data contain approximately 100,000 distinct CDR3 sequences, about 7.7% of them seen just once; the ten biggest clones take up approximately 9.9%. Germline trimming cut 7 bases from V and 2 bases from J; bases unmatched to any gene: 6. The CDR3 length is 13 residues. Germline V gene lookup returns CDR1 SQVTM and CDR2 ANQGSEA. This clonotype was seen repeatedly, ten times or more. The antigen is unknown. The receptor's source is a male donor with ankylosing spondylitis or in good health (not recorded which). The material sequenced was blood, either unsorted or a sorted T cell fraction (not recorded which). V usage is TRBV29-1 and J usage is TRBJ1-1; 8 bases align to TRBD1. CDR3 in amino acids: CSGSGTGNTEAFF. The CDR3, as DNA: TGCAGCGGGTCCGGGACAGGAAACACTGAAGCTTTCTTT.